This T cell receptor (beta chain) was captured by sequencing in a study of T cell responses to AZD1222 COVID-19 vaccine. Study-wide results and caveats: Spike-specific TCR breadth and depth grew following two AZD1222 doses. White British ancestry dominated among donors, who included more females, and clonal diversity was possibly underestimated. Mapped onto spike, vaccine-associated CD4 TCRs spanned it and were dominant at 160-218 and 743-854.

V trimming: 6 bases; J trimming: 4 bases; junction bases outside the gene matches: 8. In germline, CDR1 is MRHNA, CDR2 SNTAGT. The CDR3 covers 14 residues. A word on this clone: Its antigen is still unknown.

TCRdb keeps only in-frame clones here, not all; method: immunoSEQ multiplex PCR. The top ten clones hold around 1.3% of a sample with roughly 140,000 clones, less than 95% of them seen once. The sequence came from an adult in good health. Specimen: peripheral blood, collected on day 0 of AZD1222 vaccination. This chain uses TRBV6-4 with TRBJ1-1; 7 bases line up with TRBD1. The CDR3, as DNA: TGTGCCAGCAGACTACAGGGGAAGAGCACTGAAGCTTTCTTT. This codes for CASRLQGKSTEAFF.